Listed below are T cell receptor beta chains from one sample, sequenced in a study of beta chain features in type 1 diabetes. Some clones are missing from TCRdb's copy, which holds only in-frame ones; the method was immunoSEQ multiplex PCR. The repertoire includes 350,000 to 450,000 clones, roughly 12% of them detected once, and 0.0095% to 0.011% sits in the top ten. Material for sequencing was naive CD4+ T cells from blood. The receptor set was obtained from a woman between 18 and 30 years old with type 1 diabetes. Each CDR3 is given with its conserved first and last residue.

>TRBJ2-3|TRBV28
CASSLSSDTQYF
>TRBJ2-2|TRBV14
CASSPPGTGTGELFF
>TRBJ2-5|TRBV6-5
CASSYSFGRIQETQYF
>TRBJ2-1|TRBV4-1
CASSQPLAGGNNEQFF
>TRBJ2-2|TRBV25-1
CASSEQGFTGELFF
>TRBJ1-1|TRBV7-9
CASSFYGNTEAFF
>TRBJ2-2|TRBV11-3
CASSFPLAGKNTGELFF
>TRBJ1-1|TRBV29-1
CSGVTGDTEAFF
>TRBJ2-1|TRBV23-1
CASSQNAAGSYNEQFF
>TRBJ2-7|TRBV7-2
CASSTPGRSGRALYEQYF
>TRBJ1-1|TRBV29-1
CSVVIQMNTEAFF
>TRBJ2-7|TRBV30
CAWSVGGASPQYF
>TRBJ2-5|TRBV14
CASSQFRSQETQYF
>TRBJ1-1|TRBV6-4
CASSGVSIEAFF
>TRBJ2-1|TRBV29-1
CSATSQDYDEQFF
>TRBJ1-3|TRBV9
CASSVGAALSGNTIYF
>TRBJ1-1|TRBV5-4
CASSLRGNTEAFF
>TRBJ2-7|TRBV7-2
CASKPPGLLYEQYF
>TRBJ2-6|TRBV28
CASSNGGTFDSGANVLTF
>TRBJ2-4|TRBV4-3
CASSQDFQGANIQYF
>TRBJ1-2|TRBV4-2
CASSQESLGYTF
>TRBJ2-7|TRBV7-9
CASSPTLGRKNGQYF